Listed here are 8 T cell receptor beta chains from one sample, sequenced in a study of blood T cell repertoires in COVID-19. Clones were read by immunoSEQ multiplex PCR, and TCRdb kept only the in-frame ones, dropping some. The sample includes almost 500,000 clones, 88% of them seen just once. Source material: PBMCs or T cells enriched from blood (not recorded which). Source of these receptors: a woman aged 60-75 years who had recovered from COVID-19.

The genes are TRBV6-6 and TRBJ1-2; perhaps TRBD1 as D (5 bases). V was pared by 5 bases and J by 4 bases, with 11 bases between. The CDR3 runs to 13 residues. Germline CDR1 MNHNY, CDR2 SVGAGI (reference sequence). CDR3 residues: CASSPTAFYGYTF. CDR3 nucleotide sequence: TGTGCCAGCAGTCCGACAGCATTCTATGGCTACACCTTC.

V usage is TRBV14 and J usage is TRBJ1-1; D uncertain. V lost 2 bases and J 5 bases, leaving 9 bases between the germline ends. Germline V gene sequence: CDR1 SGHDN, CDR2 FVKESK. This CDR3 contains 13 residues. The DNA of the CDR3 is TGTGCCAGCAGCCAATACAGAGGGACTGAAGCTTTCTTT. Translation: CASSQYRGTEAFF.

The rearrangement links TRBV12-5 to TRBJ1-2; weak D call: TRBD1 (5 bases). Trimming stripped 6 bases from V and 6 bases from J, with 17 bases between. This CDR3 has 14 residues. Germline lookup yields CDR1 LGHNT and CDR2 FRNRAP. The CDR3 reads CASGFFSPGNGYTF. The CDR3 nucleotides read TGTGCTAGTGGCTTCTTTTCTCCAGGGAATGGCTACACCTTC.

The chain couples TRBV2 to TRBJ1-6, with no clear D. The V end lost 7 bases, the J end lost 2 bases, and 12 bases lay between the germline ends. This CDR3 has 15 residues. CDR1 and CDR2 (germline): SNHLY, FYNNEI. CDR3 DNA: TGTGCCAGCATGATCGGGGAGACCTATAATTCACCCCTCCACTTT. Amino acids: CASMIGETYNSPLHF.

This sequence joins TRBV6-5 and TRBJ2-7, with 7 nucleotides matching TRBD1. The CDR3 runs to 13 residues. Looked up from germline, CDR1 is MNHEY and CDR2 is SVGAGI. The trim removed 6 bases at V and 2 bases at J, leaving 4 bases unmatched. CDR3 nucleotide sequence: TGTGCCAGCAGGGCTGGACAGGCCTACGAGCAGTACGTC. Translated: CASRAGQAYEQYV.

The V and J genes are TRBV4-1 and TRBJ2-2; D is ambiguous. The CDR3 spans 19 residues. The V gene lost 3 bases and the J gene lost 2 bases, with 22 bases spanning the gap. The germline V gene has CDR1 MGHRA and CDR2 YSYEKL. CDR3 amino acids: CASSHPIRDTLDNTGELFF. The DNA of the CDR3 is TGCGCCAGCAGCCACCCCATTAGAGACACCTTGGATAACACCGGGGAGCTGTTTTTT.

The chain joins TRBV24-1 to TRBJ2-7, with TRBD1 identical over 8 bases. The CDR3 runs to 15 residues. V shed 4 bases, J shed 2 bases, and the junction held 6 bases outside the gene matches. The germline gives CDR1 KGHDR, CDR2 SFDVKD. CDR3 loop: CATSDPGQGAYEQYF. CDR3 DNA sequence: TGTGCCACCAGTGACCCCGGACAGGGAGCCTACGAGCAGTACTTC.

The V and J genes are TRBV2 and TRBJ2-7; 8 bases are a match to TRBD1. The trim removed 1 base at V and 2 bases at J, leaving 4 bases unmatched. The germline CDR1 and CDR2 sequences are SNHLY and FYNNEI. This CDR3 comprises 15 residues. The chain's CDR3 is CASSEGTGPPYEQYV. Here the CDR3 DNA reads TGTGCCAGCAGTGAAGGGACAGGGCCACCCTACGAGCAGTACGTC.